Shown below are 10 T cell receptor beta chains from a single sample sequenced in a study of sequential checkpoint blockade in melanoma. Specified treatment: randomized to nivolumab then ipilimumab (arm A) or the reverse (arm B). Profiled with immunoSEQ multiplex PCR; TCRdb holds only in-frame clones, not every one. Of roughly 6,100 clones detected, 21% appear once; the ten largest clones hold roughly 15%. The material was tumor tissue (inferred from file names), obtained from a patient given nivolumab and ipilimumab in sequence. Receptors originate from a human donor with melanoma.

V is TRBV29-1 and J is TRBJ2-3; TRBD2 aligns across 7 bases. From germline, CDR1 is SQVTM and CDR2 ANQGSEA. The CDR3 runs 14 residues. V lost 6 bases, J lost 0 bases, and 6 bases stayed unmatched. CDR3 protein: CSVPRGGSTDTQYF. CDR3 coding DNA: TGCAGCGTGCCTCGCGGGGGTAGCACAGATACGCAGTATTTT.

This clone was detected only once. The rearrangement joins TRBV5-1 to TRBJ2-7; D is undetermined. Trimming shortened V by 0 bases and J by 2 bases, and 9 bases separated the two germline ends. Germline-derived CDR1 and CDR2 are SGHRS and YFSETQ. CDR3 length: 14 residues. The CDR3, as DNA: TGCGCCAGCAGCTTGGACAGACTCCCCTACGAGCAGTACTTC. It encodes CASSLDRLPYEQYF.

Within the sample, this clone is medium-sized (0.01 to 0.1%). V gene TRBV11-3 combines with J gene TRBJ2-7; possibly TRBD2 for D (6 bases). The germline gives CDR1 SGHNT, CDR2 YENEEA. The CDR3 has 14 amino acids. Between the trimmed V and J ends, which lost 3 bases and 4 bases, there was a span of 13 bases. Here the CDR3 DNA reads TGTGCCAGCAGCTTGGCGGGATCGGGGTACGAGCAGTACTTC. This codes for CASSLAGSGYEQYF.

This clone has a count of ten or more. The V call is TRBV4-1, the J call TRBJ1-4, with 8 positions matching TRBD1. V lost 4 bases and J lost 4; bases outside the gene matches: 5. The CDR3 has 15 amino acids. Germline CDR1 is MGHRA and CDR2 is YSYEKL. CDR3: CASSPRDRGNEKLFF. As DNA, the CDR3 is TGCGCCAGCAGCCCCCGAGACAGGGGTAATGAAAAACTGTTTTTT.

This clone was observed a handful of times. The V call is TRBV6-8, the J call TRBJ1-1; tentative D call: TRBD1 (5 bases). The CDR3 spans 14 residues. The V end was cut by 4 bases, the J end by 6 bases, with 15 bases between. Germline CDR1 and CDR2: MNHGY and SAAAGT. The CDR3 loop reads CASSSGTVSAEAFF. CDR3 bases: TGTGCCAGCAGTTCCGGGACCGTATCCGCTGAAGCTTTCTTT.

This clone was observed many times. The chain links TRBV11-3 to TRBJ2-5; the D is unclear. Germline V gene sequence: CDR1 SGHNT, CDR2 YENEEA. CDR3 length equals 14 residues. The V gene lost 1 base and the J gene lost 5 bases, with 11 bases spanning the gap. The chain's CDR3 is CASSLGLRVETQYF. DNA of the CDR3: TGTGCCAGCAGCTTAGGGTTACGTGTGGAGACCCAGTACTTC.

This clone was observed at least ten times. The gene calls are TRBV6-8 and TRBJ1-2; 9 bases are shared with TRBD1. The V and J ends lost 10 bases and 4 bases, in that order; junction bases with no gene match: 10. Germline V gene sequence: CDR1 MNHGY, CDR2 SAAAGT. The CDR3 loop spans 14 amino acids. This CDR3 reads CAIRGQGETYGYTF. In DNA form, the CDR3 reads TGTGCCATCAGGGGACAGGGAGAAACCTATGGCTACACCTTC.

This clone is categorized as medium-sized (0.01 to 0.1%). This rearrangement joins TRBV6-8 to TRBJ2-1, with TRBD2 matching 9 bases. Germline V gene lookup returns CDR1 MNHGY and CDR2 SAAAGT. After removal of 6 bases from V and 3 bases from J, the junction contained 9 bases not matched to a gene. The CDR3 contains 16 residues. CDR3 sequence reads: CASSLDSGGLYNEQFF. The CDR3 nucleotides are TGTGCCAGCAGCCTCGATAGCGGGGGCCTCTACAATGAGCAGTTCTTC.

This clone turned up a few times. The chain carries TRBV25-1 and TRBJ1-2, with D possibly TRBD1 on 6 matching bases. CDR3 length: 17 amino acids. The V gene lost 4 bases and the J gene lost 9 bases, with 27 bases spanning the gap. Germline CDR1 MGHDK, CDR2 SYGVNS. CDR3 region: CASSGRIGGRRGRSYTF. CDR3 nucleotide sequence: TGTGCCAGCAGTGGACGAATAGGGGGGCGCCGAGGGAGGAGCTACACCTTC.

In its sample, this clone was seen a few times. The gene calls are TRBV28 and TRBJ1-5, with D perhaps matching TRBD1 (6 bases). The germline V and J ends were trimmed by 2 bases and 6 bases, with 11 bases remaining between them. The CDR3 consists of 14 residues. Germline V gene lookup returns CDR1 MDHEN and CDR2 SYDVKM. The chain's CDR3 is CASSLRGGGQPQHF. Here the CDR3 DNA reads TGTGCCAGCAGTTTACGAGGGGGGGGTCAGCCCCAGCATTTT.